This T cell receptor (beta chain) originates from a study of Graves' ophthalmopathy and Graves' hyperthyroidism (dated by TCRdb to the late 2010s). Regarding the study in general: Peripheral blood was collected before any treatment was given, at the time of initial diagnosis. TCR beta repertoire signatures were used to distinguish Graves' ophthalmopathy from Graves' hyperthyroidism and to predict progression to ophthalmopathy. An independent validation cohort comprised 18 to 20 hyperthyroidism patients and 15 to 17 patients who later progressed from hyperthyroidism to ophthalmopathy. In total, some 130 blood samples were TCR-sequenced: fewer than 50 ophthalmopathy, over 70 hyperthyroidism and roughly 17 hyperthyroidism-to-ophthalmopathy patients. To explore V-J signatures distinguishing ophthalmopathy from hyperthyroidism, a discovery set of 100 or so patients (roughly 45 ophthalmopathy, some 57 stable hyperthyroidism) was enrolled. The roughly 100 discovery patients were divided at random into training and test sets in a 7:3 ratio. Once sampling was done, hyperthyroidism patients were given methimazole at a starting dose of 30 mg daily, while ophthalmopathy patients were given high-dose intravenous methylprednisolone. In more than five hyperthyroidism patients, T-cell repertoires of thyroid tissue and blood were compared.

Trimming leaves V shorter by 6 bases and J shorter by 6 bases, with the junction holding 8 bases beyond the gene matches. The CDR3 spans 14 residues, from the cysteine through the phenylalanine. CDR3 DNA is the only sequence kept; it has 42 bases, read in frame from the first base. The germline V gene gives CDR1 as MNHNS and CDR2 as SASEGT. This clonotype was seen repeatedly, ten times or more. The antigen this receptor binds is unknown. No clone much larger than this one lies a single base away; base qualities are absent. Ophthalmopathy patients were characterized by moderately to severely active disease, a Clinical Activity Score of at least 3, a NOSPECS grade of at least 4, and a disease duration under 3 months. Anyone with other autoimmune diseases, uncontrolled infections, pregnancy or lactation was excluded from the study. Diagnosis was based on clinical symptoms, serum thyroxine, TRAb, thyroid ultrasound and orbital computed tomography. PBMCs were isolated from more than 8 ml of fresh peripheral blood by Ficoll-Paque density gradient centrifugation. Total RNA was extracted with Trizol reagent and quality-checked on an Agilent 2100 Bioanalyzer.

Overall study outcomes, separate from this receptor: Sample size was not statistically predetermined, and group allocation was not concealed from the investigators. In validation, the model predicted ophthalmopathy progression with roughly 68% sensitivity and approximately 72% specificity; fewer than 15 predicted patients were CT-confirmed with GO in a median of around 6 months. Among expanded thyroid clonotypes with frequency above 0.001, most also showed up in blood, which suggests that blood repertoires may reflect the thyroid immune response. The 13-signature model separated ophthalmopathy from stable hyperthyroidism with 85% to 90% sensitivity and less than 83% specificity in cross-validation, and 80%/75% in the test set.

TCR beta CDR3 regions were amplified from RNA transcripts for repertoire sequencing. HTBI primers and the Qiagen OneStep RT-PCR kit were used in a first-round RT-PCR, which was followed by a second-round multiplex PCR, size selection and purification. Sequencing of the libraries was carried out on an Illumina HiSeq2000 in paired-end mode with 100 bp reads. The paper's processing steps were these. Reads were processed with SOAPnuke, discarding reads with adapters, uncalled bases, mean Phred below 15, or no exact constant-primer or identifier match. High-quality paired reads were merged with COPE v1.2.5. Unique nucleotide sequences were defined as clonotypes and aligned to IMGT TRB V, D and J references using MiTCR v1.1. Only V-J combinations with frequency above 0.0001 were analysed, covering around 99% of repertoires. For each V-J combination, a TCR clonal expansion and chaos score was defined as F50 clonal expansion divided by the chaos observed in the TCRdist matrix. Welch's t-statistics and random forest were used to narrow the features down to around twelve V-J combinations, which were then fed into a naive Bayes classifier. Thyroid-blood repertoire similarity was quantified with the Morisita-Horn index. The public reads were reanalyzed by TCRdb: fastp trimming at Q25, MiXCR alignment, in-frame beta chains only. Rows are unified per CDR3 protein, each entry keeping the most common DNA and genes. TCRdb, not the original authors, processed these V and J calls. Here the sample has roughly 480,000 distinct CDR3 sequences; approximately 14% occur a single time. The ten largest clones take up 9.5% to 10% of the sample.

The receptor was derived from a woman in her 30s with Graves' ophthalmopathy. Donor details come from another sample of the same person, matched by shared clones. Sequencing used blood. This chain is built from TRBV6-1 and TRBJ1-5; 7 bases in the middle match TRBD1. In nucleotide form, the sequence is TGTGCCAGCAGGGACACAGGGGTAGGTCAGCCCCAGCATTTT. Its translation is CASRDTGVGQPQHF.